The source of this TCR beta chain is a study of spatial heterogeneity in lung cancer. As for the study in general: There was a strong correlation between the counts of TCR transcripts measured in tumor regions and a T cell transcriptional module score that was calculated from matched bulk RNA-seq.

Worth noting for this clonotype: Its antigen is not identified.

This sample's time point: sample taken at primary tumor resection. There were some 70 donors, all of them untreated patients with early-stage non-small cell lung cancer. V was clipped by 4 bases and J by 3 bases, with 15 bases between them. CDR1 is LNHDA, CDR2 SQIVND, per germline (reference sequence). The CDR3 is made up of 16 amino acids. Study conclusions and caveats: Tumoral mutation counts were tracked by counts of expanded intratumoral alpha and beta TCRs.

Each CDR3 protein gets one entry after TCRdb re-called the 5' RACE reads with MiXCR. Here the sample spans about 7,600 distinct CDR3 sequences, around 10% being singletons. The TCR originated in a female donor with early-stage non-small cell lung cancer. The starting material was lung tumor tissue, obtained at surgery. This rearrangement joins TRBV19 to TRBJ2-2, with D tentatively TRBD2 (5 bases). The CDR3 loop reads CASSRGRGLDTGELFF. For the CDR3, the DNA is TGTGCCAGTAGTAGAGGTCGGGGTTTGGACACCGGGGAGCTGTTTTTT. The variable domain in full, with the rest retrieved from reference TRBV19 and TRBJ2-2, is DGGITQSPKYLFRKEGQNVTLSCEQNLNHDAMYWYRQDPGQGLRLIYYSQIVNDFQKGDIAEGYSVSREKKESFPLTVTSAQKNPTAFYLCASSRGRGLDTGELFFGEGSRLTVL.